A single sample is the source of the 29 T cell receptor beta chains below, sequenced in a study of blood T cell repertoires in COVID-19. Data came from immunoSEQ multiplex PCR; TCRdb stores just in-frame clones and leaves some out. The sample shows about 340,000 clones, 80% to 90% of them seen only once. Sequenced input: PBMCs or T cells enriched from blood (not recorded which). These receptors all come from a woman between 40 and 50 years old with acute COVID-19.

The chain has TRBV19 and TRBJ1-1, with D possibly being TRBD1 (6 bases). In germline, CDR1 is LNHDA, CDR2 SQIVND (reference sequence). The CDR3 has 15 residues. Trimming took 3 bases from V and 3 from J, leaving 14 bases between them. The CDR3 DNA sequence: TGTGCCAGTAGTATTCAGGGGTTGGGCTACACTGAAGCTTTCTTT. Its translation is CASSIQGLGYTEAFF. Looking up the rest from reference TRBV19 and TRBJ1-1 gives the full variable domain: DGGITQSPKYLFRKEGQNVTLSCEQNLNHDAMYWYRQDPGQGLRLIYYSQIVNDFQKGDIAEGYSVSREKKESFPLTVTSAQKNPTAFYLCASSIQGLGYTEAFFGQGTRLTVV.

This chain connects TRBV6-5 to TRBJ2-7; the D gene is possibly TRBD2 (6 bases). V was clipped by 8 bases and J by 0 bases, with 17 bases between them. The CDR3 loop spans 15 amino acids. CDR1 and CDR2 from the germline V gene are MNHEY and SVGAGI. The CDR3 protein is CASATVSGNSYEQYF. In DNA form, the CDR3 reads TGTGCCAGCGCCACCGTTAGCGGCAACTCCTACGAGCAGTACTTC.

The rearrangement uses TRBV4-2 and TRBJ1-6; TRBD1 aligns across 7 bases. The CDR3 is 15 residues long. The V and J ends lost 3 bases and 5 bases, in that order; junction bases with no gene match: 4. Germline V lookup: CDR1 LGHNA, CDR2 YNFKEQ. The CDR3 DNA follows: TGTGCCAGCAGCCATAGGGACAGAGATAATTCACCCCTCCACTTT. Amino acid sequence: CASSHRDRDNSPLHF.

This chain links TRBV14 with TRBJ2-2; D gene ambiguous. V lost 0 bases and J 6 bases, leaving 11 bases between the germline ends. The CDR3 spans 15 residues. Germline loops: CDR1 SGHDN, CDR2 FVKESK. The CDR3 DNA is TGTGCCAGCAGCCAAGATCTTGGGCGCTCCGGGGAGCTGTTTTTT. Its translation: CASSQDLGRSGELFF. Using reference TRBV14 and TRBJ2-2 for the parts outside the CDR3, the full variable domain is EAGVTQFPSHSVIEKGQTVTLRCDPISGHDNLYWYRRVMGKEIKFLLHFVKESKQDESGMPNNRFLAERTGGTYSTLKVQPAELEDSGVYFCASSQDLGRSGELFFGEGSRLTVL.

The genes are TRBV10-3 and TRBJ2-1; 10 bases are a match to TRBD2. Germline assignment: CDR1 ENHRY and CDR2 SYGVKD. Unmatched junction bases numbered 12, after V lost 3 bases and J lost 7 bases. The CDR3 is made up of 17 amino acids. The CDR3 is CAISEGPAGGVRNEQFF. CDR3 in DNA: TGTGCCATCAGTGAAGGGCCAGCGGGAGGGGTGCGGAATGAGCAGTTCTTC.

V and J are TRBV25-1 and TRBJ1-5; D unclear. CDR3 length: 15 amino acids. Trimming pared 0 bases from V and 1 base from J, leaving 7 bases between. Germline CDR1 is MGHDK and CDR2 is SYGVNS. The CDR3 loop reads CASSEYGSSNQPQHF. As DNA, the CDR3 is TGTGCCAGCAGTGAATACGGTAGCAGCAATCAGCCCCAGCATTTT. The complete variable domain, with remaining parts taken from reference TRBV25-1 and TRBJ1-5, reads EADIYQTPRYLVIGTGKKITLECSQTMGHDKMYWYQQDPGMELHLIHYSYGVNSTEKGDLSSESTVSRIRTEHFPLTLESARPSHTSQYLCASSEYGSSNQPQHFGDGTRLSIL.

J is TRBJ2-5 and V is TRBV5-6; 8 bases align to TRBD2. There are 12 residues in the CDR3. CDR1 and CDR2 (germline): SGHDT, YYEEEE. J lost 3 bases, V lost 5 bases, and 0 bases had no gene match. This chain's CDR3 is CASRRGEETQYF. CDR3 sequence (DNA): TGTGCCAGCAGGCGGGGGGAAGAGACCCAGTACTTC.

The chain joins TRBV28 to TRBJ2-7, with 7 bases lining up with TRBD1. This CDR3 has 16 residues. Germline CDR1 reads MDHEN; CDR2 reads SYDVKM. The V gene end was trimmed by 5 bases and the J gene end by 5 bases; junction bases not matched to a gene: 15. CDR3 nucleotide sequence: TGTGCCAGCAGTATTATTTTGGGGCGAGGGGGCAACGAGCAGTACTTC. This translates into CASSIILGRGGNEQYF.

The chain combines TRBV11-2 with TRBJ2-2; D unclear. V shed 3 bases and J shed 8 bases, with 19 bases lying between them. CDR1 and CDR2 from the germline V gene are SGHAT and FQNNGV. CDR3 size: 16 residues. CDR3 in amino acids: CASSLRIVTAHGELFF. CDR3 sequence (DNA): TGTGCCAGCAGCTTGAGGATTGTCACGGCTCATGGGGAGCTGTTTTTT.

This clone was observed once. The rearrangement uses TRBV2 and TRBJ1-4, with TRBD1 as a possible D gene (6 bases). CDR3 length: 15 amino acids. In germline, CDR1 is SNHLY, CDR2 FYNNEI. The V gene lost 6 bases and the J gene lost 7 bases, with 18 bases spanning the gap. CDR3: CASSVDGGVAEKLFF. Written as DNA, the CDR3 is TGTGCCAGCAGCGTTGATGGGGGCGTTGCTGAAAAACTGTTTTTT.

The rearrangement joins TRBV28 to TRBJ2-3; 8 bases agree with TRBD2. The CDR3 sequence is 15 residues long. CDR1 MDHEN and CDR2 SYDVKM come from the germline V gene. The V and J ends lost 1 base and 4 bases, in that order; junction bases with no gene match: 4. CDR3 sequence reads: CASSLYPGGPDTQYF. CDR3 in DNA: TGTGCCAGCAGTTTATATCCGGGAGGGCCAGATACGCAGTATTTT. Based on the CDR3 plus reference TRBV28 and TRBJ2-3, the full variable domain is DVKVTQSSRYLVKRTGEKVFLECVQDMDHENMFWYRQDPGLGLRLIYFSYDVKMKEKGDIPEGYSVSREKKERFSLILESASTNQTSMYLCASSLYPGGPDTQYFGPGTRLTVL.

The chain joins TRBV2 to TRBJ2-7; a possible D gene is TRBD1 (6 bases). Germline CDR1 reads SNHLY; CDR2 reads FYNNEI. V was pared by 7 bases and J by 0 bases, with 13 bases between. The CDR3 covers 14 residues. The CDR3 loop reads CASTRTVRSYEQYF. The CDR3 bases are TGTGCCAGCACCCGGACAGTCCGCTCCTACGAGCAGTACTTC. Supplemented by reference TRBV2 and TRBJ2-7, the full variable domain reads EPEVTQTPSHQVTQMGQEVILRCVPISNHLYFYWYRQILGQKVEFLVSFYNNEISEKSEIFDDQFSVERPDGSNFTLKIRSTKLEDSAMYFCASTRTVRSYEQYFGPGTRLTVT.

The chain couples TRBV29-1 to TRBJ2-1, with 8 bases fitting TRBD2. The junction had 13 bases not matched to a gene; V was cut back by 0 bases and J by 15 bases. CDR1 SQVTM and CDR2 ANQGSEA come from the germline V gene. The CDR3 sequence is 14 residues long. The CDR3 DNA follows: TGCAGCGTTGAAGATCATGTGGGCGCGGGGGGTCGGTTCTTC. Translation: CSVEDHVGAGGRFF.

The chain employs TRBV5-1 and TRBJ2-1; TRBD1 is a possible D gene (6 bases). CDR1 and CDR2 (germline): SGHRS, YFSETQ. Trimming cost V 3 bases and J 3 bases, with 10 bases left between them. The CDR3 runs to 14 residues. This CDR3 reads CASSWRTDYNEQFF. Here the CDR3 DNA reads TGCGCCAGCAGCTGGAGGACAGACTACAATGAGCAGTTCTTC. The full variable domain, with the rest looked up from reference TRBV5-1 and TRBJ2-1, is KAGVTQTPRYLIKTRGQQVTLSCSPISGHRSVSWYQQTPGQGLQFLFEYFSETQRNKGNFPGRFSGRQFSNSRSEMNVSTLELGDSALYLCASSWRTDYNEQFFGPGTRLTVL.

The genes are TRBV10-2 and TRBJ1-1; 8 bases agree with TRBD1. The V segment lost 4 bases and the J segment 5 bases; nucleotides outside the gene matches: 3. This CDR3 is 13 amino acids long. Germline assignment: CDR1 WSHSY and CDR2 SAAADI. DNA of the CDR3: TGCGCCAGCAGTGCCCAGGGGGCGACTGAAGCTTTCTTT. Translation: CASSAQGATEAFF.

The chain employs TRBV6-6 and TRBJ2-7; the D gene is possibly TRBD1 (6 bases). V was cut by 6 bases and J by 4 bases, with 13 bases left in between. Germline CDR1 and CDR2: MNHNY and SVGAGI (reference sequence). The CDR3 runs 13 residues. CDR3 DNA sequence: TGTGCCAGCAGACTGATTCAGGGGTACGAGCAGTACTTC. The encoded protein is CASRLIQGYEQYF.

The chain recombines TRBV28 with TRBJ1-2; TRBD1 might be the D (5 bases). V lost 7 bases to trimming and J lost 8 bases, with 20 bases between them. This CDR3 contains 14 residues. Per germline, CDR1 MDHEN and CDR2 SYDVKM. The DNA of the CDR3 is TGTGCCAGCATCCAGGGCCTTGGATTAATAGGCTACACCTTC. This translates into CASIQGLGLIGYTF.

The V and J genes are TRBV5-8 and TRBJ2-3, with 8 bases fitting TRBD2. The germline gives CDR1 SGHTS, CDR2 YDEGEE. With 0 bases clipped from V and 8 bases from J, the junction kept 11 bases outside the gene matches. The length of the CDR3 is 16 residues. The CDR3 is CASSLGQAGVEGTQYF. The CDR3 DNA follows: TGTGCCAGCAGCTTGGGACAAGCGGGGGTTGAGGGTACGCAGTATTTT.

The DNA of the CDR3 is TGTGCCAGCAGTCCTATGACATTAGCCAAAAACATTCAGTACTTC. Translating gives CASSPMTLAKNIQYF. The gene calls are TRBV11-2 and TRBJ2-4; D remains unclear. The CDR3 loop spans 15 amino acids. Trimming left V 6 bases short and J 0 bases short, with 12 bases between. Germline lookup yields CDR1 SGHAT and CDR2 FQNNGV. The full variable domain, with the rest looked up from reference TRBV11-2 and TRBJ2-4, is EAGVAQSPRYKIIEKRQSVAFWCNPISGHATLYWYQQILGQGPKLLIQFQNNGVVDDSQLPKDRFSAERLKGVDSTLKIQPAKLEDSAVYLCASSPMTLAKNIQYFGAGTRLSVL.

The chain is built from TRBV11-2 and TRBJ2-7; 8 bases are shared with TRBD1. With V trimmed by 5 bases and J by 0 bases, 9 bases remained unmatched. The CDR3 is 16 amino acids. The V gene's germline CDR1 is SGHAT and CDR2 FQNNGV. The CDR3 loop is CASSGSRGRFSYEQYF. The CDR3 coding sequence is TGTGCCAGCAGCGGGAGCAGGGGGCGATTCTCCTACGAGCAGTACTTC.

J is TRBJ1-3 and V is TRBV2; tentatively, D is TRBD1 (6 bases). V was cut by 2 bases and J by 3 bases, with 14 bases left in between. Per the germline V gene, CDR1 is SNHLY and CDR2 is FYNNEI. The CDR3 length is 16 residues. The CDR3: CASSEFGGLSGNTIYF. The CDR3 nucleotides read TGTGCCAGCAGTGAATTCGGGGGGCTCAGTGGAAACACCATATATTTT.

The chain is built from TRBV27 and TRBJ2-7; TRBD2 might be the D (6 bases). V was trimmed by 3 bases and J by 3 bases, leaving 12 bases between them. The CDR3 contains 14 residues. Germline assignment: CDR1 MNHEY and CDR2 SMNVEV (reference sequence). The CDR3 DNA reads TGTGCCAGCAGTTTTGCGGGACCCAACTACGAGCAGTACTTC. Protein sequence: CASSFAGPNYEQYF.

This clone appeared once. CDR3 amino acids: CASSLEASGRRAFF. CDR3 in DNA: TGTGCCAGCAGCTTAGAGGCATCGGGGAGGCGGGCTTTCTTT. This rearrangement joins TRBV7-2 to TRBJ1-1, with D uncertain. This CDR3 has 14 residues. V dropped 1 base and J dropped 11 bases, with 17 bases sitting between them. CDR1 SGHTA and CDR2 FQGNSA come from the germline V gene. Full variable domain (outside the CDR3, taken from reference TRBV7-2 and TRBJ1-1): GAGVSQSPSNKVTEKGKDVELRCDPISGHTALYWYRQSLGQGLEFLIYFQGNSAPDKSGLPSDRFSAERTGGSVSTLTIQRTQQEDSAVYLCASSLEASGRRAFFGQGTRLTVV.

This chain links TRBV19 with TRBJ1-6; no definite D call. CDR1 is LNHDA, CDR2 SQIVND, per germline (reference sequence). The CDR3 spans 13 residues. V was pared by 5 bases and J by 12 bases, with 14 bases between. The CDR3 DNA is TGTGCCAGTAGTCCCGGTCTTTTTCAACCCCTCCACTTT. Protein product: CASSPGLFQPLHF.

The V gene is TRBV10-3, the J gene TRBJ2-3, with TRBD1 identical over 10 bases. The CDR3 runs 18 residues. The germline CDR1 and CDR2 sequences are ENHRY and SYGVKD. J lost 4 bases, V lost 0 bases, and 10 bases had no gene match. CDR3 sequence reads: CAISESRGTGVLADTQYF. The DNA of the CDR3 is TGTGCCATCAGTGAGTCAAGGGGGACAGGGGTATTGGCAGATACGCAGTATTTT.

V is TRBV6-5 and J is TRBJ1-1; the match to TRBD1 covers 7 bases. With V trimmed by 6 bases and J by 0 bases, 4 bases remained unmatched. The CDR3 has 14 amino acids. Germline V lookup: CDR1 MNHEY, CDR2 SVGAGI. CDR3 bases: TGTGCCAGCAGGAGGGGGCTGATGAACACTGAAGCTTTCTTT. Translated, it gives CASRRGLMNTEAFF.

CDR3 amino acids: CASSPFVAQGGTYEQYF. As DNA, the CDR3 is TGTGCCAGCTCACCTTTTGTGGCACAGGGCGGTACCTACGAGCAGTACTTC. The rearrangement links TRBV18 to TRBJ2-7; tentative D call: TRBD1 (6 bases). The germline V gene encodes CDR1 KGHSH and CDR2 LQKENI. Trimming removed 3 bases from V and 2 bases from J, with 20 bases in between. The CDR3 length is 17 residues. The variable domain in full, with the rest retrieved from reference TRBV18 and TRBJ2-7, is NAGVMQNPRHLVRRRGQEARLRCSPMKGHSHVYWYRQLPEEGLKFMVYLQKENIIDESGMPKERFSAEFPKEGPSILRIQQVVRGDSAAYFCASSPFVAQGGTYEQYFGPGTRLTVT.

In DNA form, the CDR3 reads TGTGCCAGCAGCTTCGGACAGGGGAACACTGAAGCTTTCTTT. Its protein is CASSFGQGNTEAFF. The chain couples TRBV5-4 to TRBJ1-1; 8 bases agree with TRBD1. The V gene end was trimmed by 2 bases and the J gene end by 1 base; junction bases not matched to a gene: 1. The CDR3 has 14 amino acids. Germline CDR1 SGHNT, CDR2 YYREEE (reference sequence). Filled out from reference TRBV5-4 and TRBJ1-1, the complete variable domain reads ETGVTQSPTHLIKTRGQQVTLRCSSQSGHNTVSWYQQALGQGPQFIFQYYREEENGRGNFPPRFSGLQFPNYSSELNVNALELDDSALYLCASSFGQGNTEAFFGQGTRLTVV.

Within the sample, this clone is medium-sized. The rearrangement uses TRBV28 and TRBJ1-5, with D maybe TRBD1 (6 bases). Per germline, CDR1 MDHEN and CDR2 SYDVKM. The CDR3 is 15 amino acids. The germline V and J ends were trimmed by 6 bases and 5 bases, with 17 bases remaining between them. Here the CDR3 DNA reads TGTGCCAGCAGGCGAAACCAGGGGAAGGATCAGCCCCAGCATTTT. It translates to CASRRNQGKDQPQHF.